The clone carrying this T cell receptor (beta chain) has more than one count but fewer than ten. Its antigen is undetermined. The sample comes from a study of T-cell memory formation after mild COVID-19. 5'RACE primed at constant segments yielded TCR alpha and TCR beta cDNA libraries bearing sample barcodes and UMIs. Using its own MiXCR run on the 5' RACE reads, TCRdb lists one record per CDR3 protein. The sample includes over 350,000 distinct CDR3 sequences, about a sixth of them seen just once. The study's findings and limits: Clones from the second wave (peaking day 37) had unconfirmed SARS-CoV-2 specificity. From day 15 to 85, contracting clones were balanced between CD4 and CD8, whereas later expanders leaned toward CD4+. The pre-infection memory compartment contained some responding clones, suggesting cross-reactive memory joined.

The sample comprised PBMCs or a T cell subset sorted from them (not recorded which). The TCR comes from a man younger than 35 who had mild COVID-19 (a few samples of this study predate the infection). Cell type and time point are not known.

CDR3 sequence: CASRTPGQRNTIYF. In DNA form, the CDR3 reads TGTGCCAGCAGGACTCCGGGACAACGAAACACCATATATTTT. The chain is built from TRBV12-3 or TRBV12-4 and TRBJ1-3, with a weak D call TRBD1 (6 bases). V lost 6 bases and J lost 5, with 14 bases in between. The CDR3 extends over 14 amino acids.